This T cell receptor (beta chain) comes out of a study of T cell responses to AZD1222 COVID-19 vaccine. Broader study findings: Most donors were white British and more were female, and clonal diversity was possibly underestimated. Nearly half of spike-specific TCRs reportedly target variant regions that are unmutated in the B.1.351 and B.1.1.7 variants.

Sequenced by immunoSEQ multiplex PCR; TCRdb stores in-frame clones only, minus some. The sample has roughly 91,000 clones, approximately 90% seen once. This clone was seen once. Its matching antigen is unknown. CDR3 length: 15 amino acids. Trimming stripped 0 bases from V and 1 base from J, with 9 bases between. The TCR sequence derives from an adult in good health. Sequencing used peripheral blood, obtained on day 0 of AZD1222 vaccination. The V call is TRBV23-1, the J call TRBJ2-5; D is uncertain. TRBV23-1 has ORF status, its function being uncertain. The CDR3, as DNA: TGCGCCAGCAGTCAATCAGGAACCTTCCAAGAGACCCAGTACTTC. Amino acid sequence: CASSQSGTFQETQYF.